These 21 T cell receptor beta chains were sequenced from one sample in a study of shared clonotypes between healthy human individuals. Produced via immunoSEQ multiplex PCR; TCRdb's table is partial and in-frame only. The sample holds under 550,000 clones, 95% to 97% seen once. The source material was naive CD4+ T cells sorted from blood. Specified subset: CD45RA+ positively selected. The origin of the receptors is a woman aged 25 to 39 in good health.

This chain links TRBV6-1 with TRBJ2-7; D is tentatively TRBD1 or TRBD2 (6 bases each). The ends were cut back, 2 bases at V and 3 bases at J, with 14 bases in the middle. Germline values: CDR1 MNHNS, CDR2 SASEGT. This CDR3 is built from 15 residues. The CDR3 sequence: CASSELSGAFYEQYF. The CDR3 nucleotides read TGTGCCAGCAGTGAATTATCGGGGGCTTTCTACGAGCAGTACTTC.

This CDR3 reads CASSHQQGNEKLFF. CDR3 in DNA: TGCGCCAGCAGCCACCAACAGGGGAACGAAAAACTGTTTTTT. V usage is TRBV4-1 and J usage is TRBJ1-4; 7 bases line up with TRBD1. CDR3 length: 14 amino acids. Germline loops: CDR1 MGHRA, CDR2 YSYEKL. The V segment lost 3 bases and the J segment 8 bases; nucleotides outside the gene matches: 6.

This clone has just one count. The chain employs TRBV7-9 and TRBJ2-1; D might be TRBD2 (7 bases). Trimming pared 5 bases from V and 4 bases from J, leaving 21 bases between. Germline CDR1 reads SEHNR; CDR2 reads FQNEAQ (reference sequence). The CDR3 sequence is 17 residues long. CDR3 residues: CASSPLGGELRYNEQFF. Here the CDR3 DNA reads TGTGCCAGCAGCCCCCTAGGGGGGGAATTAAGGTACAATGAGCAGTTCTTC.

This chain joins TRBV28 and TRBJ2-5, with no clear D. The J call is doubtful: the DNA matches TRBJ2-7 better. The germline CDR1 and CDR2 sequences are MDHEN and SYDVKM. This CDR3 has 13 residues. CDR3 nucleotides: TGTGCCAGCAGTTTCGGTTCTAGGCTCGAGCAGTACTTC. Its protein is CASSFGSRLEQYF.

This clone was picked up one time. J is TRBJ2-3 and V is TRBV11-2, with 7 bases aligning to TRBD1. This CDR3 region has 16 residues. Trimming cost V 5 bases and J 0 bases; bases outside gene matches: 8. CDR1 is SGHAT, CDR2 FQNNGV, per germline. CDR3 nucleotide sequence: TGTGCCAGCAGCCCTTGGACAGGCTCTAGCACAGATACGCAGTATTTT. This translates into CASSPWTGSSTDTQYF.

V usage is TRBV6-6 and J usage is TRBJ2-7; D unclear. With 6 bases removed from V and 2 bases from J, the gap between germline ends came to 11 bases. This CDR3 has 13 amino acids. The V gene's germline CDR1 is MNHNY and CDR2 SVGAGI (reference sequence). The CDR3 is CASSPTETYEQYF. For the CDR3, the DNA is TGTGCCAGCAGCCCCACGGAAACCTACGAGCAGTACTTC.

The chain couples TRBV23-1 to TRBJ2-2; 7 nucleotides align to TRBD1. TRBV23-1 is recorded as an ORF, its role being uncertain. V was pared by 2 bases and J by 1 base, with 10 bases of the junction left unmatched. The length of the CDR3 is 18 residues. The CDR3 region is CASSQASSGTENTGELFF. CDR3 bases: TGCGCCAGCAGTCAAGCCTCCTCCGGGACAGAGAACACCGGGGAGCTGTTTTTT.

The chain combines TRBV10-3 with TRBJ1-2; 8 bases line up with TRBD1. V gave up 2 bases and J gave up 8 bases; unmatched junction bases: 10. CDR3 size: 15 residues. Per the germline V gene, CDR1 is ENHRY and CDR2 is SYGVKD. In DNA form, the CDR3 reads TGTGCCATCAGTGAGGGGACAGGTATACCAGAGGGCTACACCTTC. Translation gives CAISEGTGIPEGYTF.

The V and J genes are TRBV14 and TRBJ2-1, with D hard to call. Per the germline V gene, CDR1 is SGHDN and CDR2 is FVKESK. Trimming cost V 4 bases and J 5 bases, with 3 bases left between them. The CDR3 sequence is 11 residues long. CDR3 DNA sequence: TGTGCCAGCAGCCGGAACAATGAGCAGTTCTTC. This translates into CASSRNNEQFF.

The table lists this clone with a few counts. This chain links TRBV27 with TRBJ1-5, with D perhaps TRBD1 (6 bases). The CDR3 totals 15 residues. Germline CDR1 reads MNHEY; CDR2 reads SMNVEV (reference sequence). Trimming shortened V by 5 bases and J by 7 bases, and 18 bases separated the two germline ends. This chain's CDR3 is CASSPTPGARQPQHF. The DNA for the CDR3 is TGTGCCAGCAGTCCCACCCCAGGGGCCAGACAGCCCCAGCATTTT.

The gene calls are TRBV5-1 and TRBJ2-5; perhaps TRBD2 as D (7 bases). The J call may be faulty, since TRBJ2-7 better matches the DNA end. CDR3 size: 16 residues. From germline, CDR1 is SGHRS and CDR2 YFSETQ. The CDR3 DNA sequence: TGCGCCAGCAAGCCACCCTCCTCAGGGAGGGGGTACGAGCAGTACTTC. It codes for CASKPPSSGRGYEQYF.

The chain employs TRBV29-1 and TRBJ1-5; tentative D call: TRBD1 (5 bases). CDR1 is SQVTM and CDR2 is ANQGSEA in the germline V gene. Deletions cut 5 bases from V and 0 bases from J, with 14 bases between. CDR3 size: 15 residues. The CDR3 reads CSVSDSSYSNQPQHF. CDR3 nucleotides: TGCAGCGTTTCTGACAGCTCGTATAGCAATCAGCCCCAGCATTTT.

The chain employs TRBV7-9 and TRBJ1-2, with 11 bases identical to TRBD1. The V gene end was trimmed by 3 bases and the J gene end by 8 bases; junction bases not matched to a gene: 5. Per the germline V gene, CDR1 is SEHNR and CDR2 is FQNEAQ (reference sequence). The CDR3 runs to 14 residues. The CDR3 DNA is TGTGCCAGCAGCTTCGGACAGGGGGCGCAGGGCTACACCTTC. It codes for CASSFGQGAQGYTF.

The V call is TRBV28, the J call TRBJ2-3, with a possible D match to TRBD2 (6 bases). Trimming left V 7 bases short and J 5 bases short, with 16 bases between. This CDR3 is 14 amino acids long. Germline V lookup: CDR1 MDHEN, CDR2 SYDVKM. CDR3 bases: TGTGCCAGCACCACCGGGAGTTTAAGAGATACGCAGTATTTT. Protein product: CASTTGSLRDTQYF.

The genes are TRBV27 and TRBJ2-7, with TRBD2 identical over 13 bases. With V trimmed by 5 bases and J by 7 bases, 14 bases remained unmatched. CDR3 length: 17 residues. Germline lookup yields CDR1 MNHEY and CDR2 SMNVEV (reference sequence). CDR3 region: CASSRGLAGAVSGEQYF. The CDR3, as DNA: TGTGCCAGCAGTCGAGGACTAGCGGGAGCGGTTTCGGGGGAGCAGTACTTC.

V usage is TRBV12-5 and J usage is TRBJ1-4, with D hard to call. The length of the CDR3 is 10 residues. Germline assignment: CDR1 LGHNT and CDR2 FRNRAP. V was trimmed by 7 bases and J by 6 bases, leaving 3 bases between them. As DNA, the CDR3 is TGTGCTAGTGTAGATGAAAAACTGTTTTTT. Its protein is CASVDEKLFF.

This clone appeared a single time. The J gene is TRBJ2-7, the V gene TRBV19; no clear D gene. V lost 3 bases and J lost 7, with 10 bases in between. Germline V lookup: CDR1 LNHDA, CDR2 SQIVND (reference sequence). This CDR3 region has 12 residues. The CDR3 loop reads CASSIGIGEQYF. The CDR3 region has the DNA TGTGCCAGTAGTATTGGTATCGGGGAGCAGTACTTC.

This chain uses TRBV19 with TRBJ2-5; 9 nucleotides match TRBD2. Germline CDR1 LNHDA, CDR2 SQIVND (reference sequence). The CDR3 has 16 residues. V lost 3 bases and J lost 5; bases outside the gene matches: 10. The CDR3 DNA reads TGTGCCAGTAGTATGTTGATAGCGGGAGCTAGTGAGACCCAGTACTTC. Its translation: CASSMLIAGASETQYF.

The rearrangement links TRBV5-8 to TRBJ2-1; D is ambiguous. Germline loops: CDR1 SGHTS, CDR2 YDEGEE. The CDR3 sequence is 16 residues long. V was trimmed by 4 bases and J by 4 bases, leaving 18 bases between them. This chain's CDR3 is CASSTRLYRAYNEQFF. As DNA, the CDR3 is TGTGCCAGCAGCACCAGGCTCTACCGGGCTTACAATGAGCAGTTCTTC.

The chain combines TRBV19 with TRBJ2-2; unclear D gene. Trimming stripped 1 base from V and 4 bases from J, with 16 bases between. CDR1 is LNHDA, CDR2 SQIVND, per germline (reference sequence). The CDR3 totals 17 residues. The CDR3 bases are TGTGCCAGTAGTATAGTTTTAGAACGTTGGAGCACCGGGGAGCTGTTTTTT. Translation: CASSIVLERWSTGELFF.

Remarks on this clone: This specimen includes other DNA sequences encoding the same CDR3. The rearrangement joins TRBV18 to TRBJ2-5; TRBD2 aligns across 14 bases. Germline values: CDR1 KGHSH, CDR2 LQKENI. The CDR3 has 16 residues. V trimming: 3 bases; J trimming: 5 bases; junction bases outside the gene matches: 5. Written as DNA, the CDR3 is TGTGCCAGCTCACCGGGACTAGCGGGAGTAAGGGAGACCCAGTACTTC. Its protein is CASSPGLAGVRETQYF.